This TCR beta chain was sequenced for a study of blood T cell repertoires in COVID-19. Looking at the study overall: T cells, B-cell-depleted T cells, or PBMCs provided the cDNA or gDNA that served as material.

In the source study's methods: Amplification of reference gene primers provided the estimated nucleated cell counts. Assay: immunoSEQ multiplex PCR; the TCRdb copy retains only in-frame clones and omits some. V and J calls and clone size are as listed in that table; D and trimming were resolved from the DNA. The repertoire consists of approximately 290,000 clones, with approximately 90% occurring once and the leading ten covering around 2.2%. The CDR3 covers 18 residues. Trimming took off 3 bases at V and 5 bases at J, with 23 bases between the two ends. Germline assignment: CDR1 KGHSH and CDR2 LQKENI.

Material for sequencing was peripheral blood. The source of this sequence is a woman in her 30s with COVID-19, enrolled during active disease. The genes are TRBV18 and TRBJ2-1; D perhaps matches TRBD2 (6 bases). The CDR3 sequence: CASSPIIMGMAGNNEQFF. CDR3 DNA: TGTGCCAGCTCACCCATTATCATGGGTATGGCGGGAAACAATGAGCAGTTCTTC.